A single sample gave rise to the 8 T cell receptor beta chains below, sequenced in a study of OX40 agonist ivuxolimab in advanced cancers. Using immunoSEQ multiplex PCR, the repertoire was profiled, and TCRdb retains in-frame clones only, with some absent. This table holds tens of thousands of clones, 90% found once. The sample consisted of CD4+ or CD8+ T cells sorted from blood, taken in a trial of the OX40 agonist ivuxolimab. All receptors come from an adult with an advanced solid tumor such as melanoma, head and neck, liver or kidney cancer.

This clone has a single count. The J gene is TRBJ2-2, the V gene TRBV4-1; D may be TRBD1 or TRBD2 (5 bases each). This CDR3 has 16 residues. V lost 6 bases and J lost 3, with 17 bases in between. Germline-derived CDR1 and CDR2 are MGHRA and YSYEKL. In nucleotides, the CDR3 is TGCGCCAGCAGTCCCGGGGTCAGGGCAGACACCGGGGAGCTGTTTTTT. Protein sequence: CASSPGVRADTGELFF.

This chain links TRBV6-6 with TRBJ1-1, with 7 bases that match TRBD1. This CDR3 contains 14 residues. V lost 5 bases to trimming and J lost 0 bases; unmatched junction nucleotides: 3. Germline V gene lookup returns CDR1 MNHNY and CDR2 SVGAGI (reference sequence). CDR3 residues: CASSTGQMNTEAFF. The CDR3 DNA follows: TGTGCCAGCAGTACGGGACAGATGAACACTGAAGCTTTCTTT.

This sequence joins TRBV5-5 and TRBJ1-3; D call uncertain. There are 14 residues in the CDR3. The germline CDR1 and CDR2 sequences are SGHKS and YYEKEE (reference sequence). V dropped 3 bases and J dropped 2 bases, with 9 bases sitting between them. The CDR3 reads CASSSGVPGNTIYF. The CDR3 bases are TGTGCCAGCAGCTCCGGGGTACCTGGAAACACCATATATTTT.

The J gene is TRBJ1-1, the V gene TRBV15, with a possible D match to TRBD1 (6 bases). Germline values: CDR1 LNHNV, CDR2 YYDKDF (reference sequence). This CDR3 has 17 residues. The V end lost 0 bases, the J end lost 0 bases, and 14 bases lay between the germline ends. CDR3 DNA: TGTGCCACCAGCAGAGAGGTAGGACAGACGATGAACACTGAAGCTTTCTTT. Translated, it gives CATSREVGQTMNTEAFF. Full variable domain (outside the CDR3, taken from reference TRBV15 and TRBJ1-1): DAMVIQNPRYQVTQFGKPVTLSCSQTLNHNVMYWYQQKSSQAPKLLFHYYDKDFNNEADTPDNFQSRRPNTSFCFLDIRSPGLGDTAMYLCATSREVGQTMNTEAFFGQGTRLTVV.

The chain uses TRBV29-1 and TRBJ1-2; D gene ambiguous. Trimming removed 3 bases at V and 2 bases at J, with 13 bases between. CDR1 and CDR2 (germline): SQVTM, ANQGSEA. This CDR3 is 14 amino acids long. The CDR3 spells CSVEPMSPNYGYTF. For the CDR3, the DNA is TGCAGCGTTGAGCCAATGTCGCCCAACTATGGCTACACCTTC.

This clone was recorded once. The V call is TRBV7-9, the J call TRBJ2-3; possible D gene TRBD1, 5 bases. The CDR3 totals 15 residues. The V end lost 5 bases, the J end lost 3 bases, and 15 bases lay between the germline ends. The germline V gene has CDR1 SEHNR and CDR2 FQNEAQ (reference sequence). The CDR3 spells CASSPAQGSTDTQYF. The DNA for the CDR3 is TGTGCCAGCAGCCCAGCGCAGGGCAGTACAGATACGCAGTATTTT.

The V and J genes are TRBV25-1 and TRBJ2-6; no firm D call. V dropped 7 bases and J dropped 4 bases, with 8 bases sitting between them. The CDR3 length is 13 residues. Germline CDR1 and CDR2: MGHDK and SYGVNS. In DNA form, the CDR3 reads TGTGCCAGCATGCGAAGGGGGGCCAACGTCCTGACTTTC. This codes for CASMRRGANVLTF.

This chain connects TRBV6-1 to TRBJ1-2; maybe TRBD1 (5 bases). The CDR3 totals 14 residues. V lost 8 bases to trimming and J lost 2 bases, with 15 bases between them. The V gene's germline CDR1 is MNHNS and CDR2 SASEGT. The DNA of the CDR3 is TGTGCCAGCGATGTAGGGGCAGCGAACTATGGCTACACCTTC. Translating it yields CASDVGAANYGYTF.